These 28 T cell receptor beta chains were all obtained from the same sample, sequenced in a study of T cell changes during pregnancy in multiple sclerosis (dated by TCRdb to the late 2010s). The protocol used for the library was the immunoSEQ multiplex PCR assay. TCRdb carries this immuneACCESS record with in-frame sequences only. Its versions omit some clonotypes, under half of them owing to an unresolved V gene in the studies checked, with the rest unexplained. Across this sample there are some 87,000 clones, with more than 90% seen only once. Clones ranked in the top ten supply over 0.95% of the sample. The input for sequencing was peripheral blood, taken in the second trimester of pregnancy. All receptors derive from a female donor with multiple sclerosis, enrolled in a pregnancy study.

CDR3 in amino acids: CASSLLQGAHGYTF. The CDR3 DNA reads TGTGCCAGCAGCTTACTCCAGGGGGCGCATGGCTACACCTTC. V and J are TRBV7-9 and TRBJ1-2, with 8 bases aligning to TRBD1. Looked up from germline, CDR1 is SEHNR and CDR2 is FQNEAQ (reference sequence). This CDR3 has 14 amino acids. Germline trimming cut 2 bases from V and 6 bases from J; bases unmatched to any gene: 5.

This chain uses TRBV10-3 with TRBJ2-7; 14 bases are shared with TRBD2. CDR3 length: 15 amino acids. Germline trimming cut 2 bases from V and 3 bases from J; bases unmatched to any gene: 0. Germline V gene data show CDR1 as ENHRY and CDR2 as SYGVKD. CDR3 in amino acids: CAISEGTSGSYEQYF. For the CDR3, the DNA is TGTGCCATCAGTGAGGGGACTAGCGGGAGCTACGAGCAGTACTTC.

The genes are TRBV18 and TRBJ1-5, with D perhaps matching TRBD1 (5 bases). Germline V CDR1 and CDR2: KGHSH, LQKENI. V lost 3 bases and J 0 bases, leaving 12 bases between the germline ends. The CDR3 sequence is 16 residues long. The DNA for the CDR3 is TGTGCCAGCTCACCTGACAGCTGGGTTAGCAATCAGCCCCAGCATTTT. This encodes CASSPDSWVSNQPQHF.

This chain connects TRBV19 to TRBJ2-1, with TRBD1 matching over 7 bases. V dropped 4 bases and J dropped 14; count of bases not matched to a gene: 5. The CDR3 consists of 11 residues. Germline values: CDR1 LNHDA, CDR2 SQIVND (reference sequence). The CDR3 sequence: CASSTGDSKFF. Written as DNA, the CDR3 is TGTGCCAGTAGTACTGGGGACAGCAAGTTCTTC.

The chain employs TRBV4-1 and TRBJ2-7, with D unresolved. The CDR3 runs to 14 residues. V dropped 2 bases and J dropped 3 bases, with 11 bases sitting between them. From germline, CDR1 is MGHRA and CDR2 YSYEKL. CDR3: CASSQPAGGYEQYF. The CDR3 region has the DNA TGCGCCAGCAGCCAACCAGCCGGCGGCTACGAGCAGTACTTC.

This clone was recorded only once. The chain couples TRBV27 to TRBJ1-2, with 7 bases fitting TRBD1. Per the germline V gene, CDR1 is MNHEY and CDR2 is SMNVEV (reference sequence). The CDR3 runs to 14 residues. Trimming cost V 5 bases and J 3 bases; bases outside gene matches: 6. In nucleotides, the CDR3 is TGTGCCAGCAGTACCCGGGACAGCTACTATGGCTACACCTTC. It codes for CASSTRDSYYGYTF.

The V call is TRBV27, the J call TRBJ2-3, with 7 bases that match TRBD2. The junction had 4 bases not matched to a gene; V was cut back by 7 bases and J by 0 bases. Germline assignment: CDR1 MNHEY and CDR2 SMNVEV (reference sequence). CDR3 length equals 14 residues. CDR3 in amino acids: CASTWGGSTDTQYF. The CDR3 coding sequence is TGTGCCAGCACTTGGGGGGGAAGCACAGATACGCAGTATTTT.

The V and J genes are TRBV19 and TRBJ2-1; 13 bases map to TRBD2. This CDR3 is built from 15 residues. Germline CDR1 and CDR2: LNHDA and SQIVND (reference sequence). V was clipped by 6 bases and J by 10 bases; unmatched bases: 9. CDR3 sequence reads: CASSQRLAGGREQFF. DNA of the CDR3: TGTGCCAGTAGCCAAAGACTAGCGGGAGGTCGGGAGCAGTTCTTC.

The genes are TRBV30 and TRBJ2-5; TRBD2 is a possible D gene (6 bases). V lost 4 bases and J lost 4, with 10 bases in between. The CDR3 covers 12 residues. Per germline, CDR1 GTSNPN and CDR2 SVGIG (reference sequence). The CDR3, as DNA: TGTGCCTGGACGAACGGGGGAGAGACCCAGTACTTC. Translation: CAWTNGGETQYF.

The genes are TRBV9 and TRBJ1-3, with a tentative D call TRBD1 (5 bases). Trimming took off 6 bases at V and 0 bases at J, with 16 bases between the two ends. CDR1 and CDR2 from the germline V gene are SGDLS and YYNGEE. CDR3 length equals 16 residues. This CDR3 is CASTKSDSGSGNTIYF. In nucleotides, the CDR3 is TGTGCCAGCACCAAATCCGACAGTGGCTCTGGAAACACCATATATTTT.

This chain uses TRBV27 with TRBJ2-1; 9 positions agree with TRBD2. V was clipped by 7 bases and J by 3 bases; unmatched bases: 10. Germline V gene lookup returns CDR1 MNHEY and CDR2 SMNVEV (reference sequence). The CDR3 is made up of 16 amino acids. CDR3 nucleotides: TGTGCCAGCATTCATATAGCGGGAGCCAACTACAATGAGCAGTTCTTC. It translates to CASIHIAGANYNEQFF.

J is TRBJ2-2 and V is TRBV6-5; no firm D call. V lost 0 bases and J lost 4, with 12 bases in between. This CDR3 has 16 residues. Germline loops: CDR1 MNHEY, CDR2 SVGAGI. For the CDR3, the DNA is TGTGCCAGCAGTTACTCTGCAGGTTTATCCACCGGGGAGCTGTTTTTT. As protein: CASSYSAGLSTGELFF.

The genes are TRBV15 and TRBJ2-2, with 11 bases matching TRBD2. Germline V gene lookup returns CDR1 LNHNV and CDR2 YYDKDF (reference sequence). This CDR3 has 15 amino acids. J gave up 5 bases and V 1 base, and 0 bases lay outside the gene matches. Here the CDR3 DNA reads TGTGCCACCAGCAGAGGGACTAGCGGGACCGGGGAGCTGTTTTTT. Encoded protein: CATSRGTSGTGELFF.

The chain uses TRBV7-6 and TRBJ2-2; perhaps TRBD2 as D (6 bases). V lost 0 bases and J 0 bases, leaving 11 bases between the germline ends. The V gene's germline CDR1 is SGHVS and CDR2 FNYEAQ. This CDR3 is 17 amino acids long. The CDR3, as DNA: TGTGCCAGCAGCTTAGCTGGGGGGAGCGCGAACACCGGGGAGCTGTTTTTT. Amino acid sequence: CASSLAGGSANTGELFF.

CDR3 sequence: CASTEGVYLTVYEQYF. For the CDR3, the DNA is TGTGCCAGCACCGAGGGTGTCTACCTCACGGTCTACGAGCAGTACTTC. This chain connects TRBV6-4 to TRBJ2-7, with a tentative D call TRBD2 (5 bases). Trimming cost V 7 bases and J 3 bases, with 22 bases left between them. In germline, CDR1 is MRHNA, CDR2 SNTAGT. The length of the CDR3 is 16 residues.

The chain couples TRBV2 to TRBJ1-4; no clear D gene. CDR1 and CDR2 from the germline V gene are SNHLY and FYNNEI. V lost 6 bases and J lost 7, with 12 bases in between. The CDR3 sequence is 13 residues long. The CDR3 coding sequence is TGTGCCAGCAGGCGCGGGTACGGTGAAAAACTGTTTTTT. This sequence encodes CASRRGYGEKLFF.

This chain links TRBV19 with TRBJ2-1, with TRBD2 identical over 13 bases. CDR3 size: 18 residues. V was clipped by 3 bases and J by 3 bases; unmatched bases: 8. Germline CDR1 reads LNHDA; CDR2 reads SQIVND (reference sequence). CDR3 sequence reads: CASSIGGLAGNVYNEQFF. For the CDR3, the DNA is TGTGCCAGTAGTATCGGGGGACTAGCGGGAAATGTCTACAATGAGCAGTTCTTC.

The chain has TRBV13 and TRBJ2-7; TRBD1 aligns across 9 bases. The CDR3 consists of 15 residues. The V gene's germline CDR1 is PRHDT and CDR2 FYEKMQ (reference sequence). J gave up 5 bases and V 1 base, and 6 bases lay outside the gene matches. The CDR3 spells CASSLEGTGSNEQYF. The CDR3 coding sequence is TGTGCCAGCAGCTTAGAAGGGACAGGGAGCAACGAGCAGTACTTC.

The CDR3 bases are TGTGCCAGCAGTGATCCCGGGACTAGCGCTACCTACGAGCAGTACTTC. Amino acid sequence: CASSDPGTSATYEQYF. The chain joins TRBV25-1 to TRBJ2-7; 10 nucleotides line up with TRBD2. The germline CDR1 and CDR2 sequences are MGHDK and SYGVNS. Unmatched junction bases numbered 7, after V lost 3 bases and J lost 2 bases. This CDR3 contains 16 residues.

The chain combines TRBV7-7 with TRBJ2-5; tentatively, D is TRBD2 (6 bases). The V end was cut by 5 bases, the J end by 4 bases, with 23 bases between. The germline V gene encodes CDR1 SSHAT and CDR2 FNYEAQ (reference sequence). The CDR3 has 17 amino acids. CDR3 residues: CASSPEEGRLVIETQYF. The CDR3 nucleotides are TGTGCCAGCAGCCCGGAGGAGGGTCGGTTGGTTATAGAGACCCAGTACTTC.

The chain is built from TRBV6-5 and TRBJ2-3; maybe TRBD1 (5 bases). Deletions cut 6 bases from V and 4 bases from J, with 11 bases between. The CDR3 totals 13 residues. The germline V gene encodes CDR1 MNHEY and CDR2 SVGAGI. CDR3 in DNA: TGTGCCAGCAGCTTAAAGGGGCCAGATACGCAGTATTTT. This translates into CASSLKGPDTQYF.

CDR3 region: CASSIGSGIIYEQYF. CDR3 bases: TGTGCCAGTAGTATAGGGTCCGGGATTATCTACGAGCAGTACTTC. This chain links TRBV19 with TRBJ2-7, with D perhaps TRBD2 (5 bases). Germline V lookup: CDR1 LNHDA, CDR2 SQIVND (reference sequence). The CDR3 runs to 15 residues. Between the trimmed V and J ends, which lost 1 base and 3 bases, there was a span of 13 bases.

This chain joins TRBV9 and TRBJ2-6, with a possible D match to TRBD1 (5 bases). Trimming pared 0 bases from V and 4 bases from J, leaving 17 bases between. CDR1 and CDR2 from the germline V gene are SGDLS and YYNGEE. The CDR3 runs to 18 residues. In nucleotides, the CDR3 is TGTGCCAGCAGCGTAGCTGGGGCAGCCGCCACCGGGGCCAACGTCCTGACTTTC. Encoded protein: CASSVAGAAATGANVLTF.

The CDR3 DNA sequence: TGTGCCAGCAGTTTACTATGGGGGGGAACTGAAGCTTTCTTT. Protein: CASSLLWGGTEAFF. The chain links TRBV5-4 to TRBJ1-1; TRBD1 is a possible D gene (5 bases). Trimming cost V 5 bases and J 5 bases, with 16 bases left between them. The CDR3 spans 14 residues. From germline, CDR1 is SGHNT and CDR2 YYREEE (reference sequence).

This rearrangement joins TRBV29-1 to TRBJ1-2, with 7 bases fitting TRBD1. Germline values: CDR1 SQVTM, CDR2 ANQGSEA. The CDR3 is made up of 13 amino acids. V trimming: 4 bases; J trimming: 2 bases; junction bases outside the gene matches: 4. As DNA, the CDR3 is TGCAGCGTTGTACCAGGGGGAAACTATGGCTACACCTTC. Amino acids: CSVVPGGNYGYTF.

This clone was recorded only once. V is TRBV7-2 and J is TRBJ2-7; 10 bases map to TRBD2. With V trimmed by 0 bases and J by 4 bases, 3 bases remained unmatched. Germline V gives CDR1 SGHTA, CDR2 FQGNSA. CDR3 length equals 15 residues. The CDR3 region has the DNA TGTGCCAGCAGCTTAGCCCCTAGCGGGAGTTACGAGCAGTACTTC. It encodes CASSLAPSGSYEQYF.

This clone occurred once. The chain combines TRBV18 with TRBJ1-5; D is perhaps TRBD1 (6 bases). The germline V gene has CDR1 KGHSH and CDR2 LQKENI. The V and J ends lost 3 bases and 4 bases respectively, with 10 bases between them. The CDR3 covers 14 residues. CDR3: CASSPDRANQPQHF. As DNA, the CDR3 is TGTGCCAGCTCACCGGACAGAGCTAATCAGCCCCAGCATTTT.

The chain uses TRBV29-1 and TRBJ2-7; maybe TRBD2 (5 bases). Germline values: CDR1 SQVTM, CDR2 ANQGSEA. V gave up 4 bases and J gave up 8 bases, with 15 bases separating them. The CDR3 covers 12 residues. As DNA, the CDR3 is TGCAGCGTTGTGGAAAACAGAGGGCAGCAGTACTTC. Amino acid sequence: CSVVENRGQQYF.